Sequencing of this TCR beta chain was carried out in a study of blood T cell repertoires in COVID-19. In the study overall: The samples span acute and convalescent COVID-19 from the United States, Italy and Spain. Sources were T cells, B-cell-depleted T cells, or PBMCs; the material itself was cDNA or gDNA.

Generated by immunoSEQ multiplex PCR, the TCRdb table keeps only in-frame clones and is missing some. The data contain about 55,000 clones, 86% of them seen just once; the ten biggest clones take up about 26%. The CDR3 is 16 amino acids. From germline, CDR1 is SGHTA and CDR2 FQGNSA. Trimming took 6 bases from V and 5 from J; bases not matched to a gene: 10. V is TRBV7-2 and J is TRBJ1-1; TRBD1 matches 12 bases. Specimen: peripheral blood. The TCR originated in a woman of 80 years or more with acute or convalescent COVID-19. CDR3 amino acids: CASSPGGTGGRTEAFF. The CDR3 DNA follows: TGTGCCAGCAGTCCGGGGGGGACAGGGGGCCGGACTGAAGCTTTCTTT.